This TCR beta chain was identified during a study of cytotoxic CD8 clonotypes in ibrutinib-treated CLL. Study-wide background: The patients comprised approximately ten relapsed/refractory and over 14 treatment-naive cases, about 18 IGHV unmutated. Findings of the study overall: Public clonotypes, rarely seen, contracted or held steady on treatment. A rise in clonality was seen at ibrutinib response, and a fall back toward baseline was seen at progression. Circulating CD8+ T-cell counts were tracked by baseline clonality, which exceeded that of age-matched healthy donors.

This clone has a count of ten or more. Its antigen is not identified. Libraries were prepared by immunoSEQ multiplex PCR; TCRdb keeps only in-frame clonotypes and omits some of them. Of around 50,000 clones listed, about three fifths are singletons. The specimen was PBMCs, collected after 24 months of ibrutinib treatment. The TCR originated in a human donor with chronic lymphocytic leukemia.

Here the CDR3 DNA reads TGTGCCAGCAGTTCGCGGTGGATGTATTCACCCCTCCACTTT. Translation gives CASSSRWMYSPLHF. V is TRBV27 and J is TRBJ1-6; D is unresolved. The V end lost 4 bases, the J end lost 8 bases, and 12 bases lay between the germline ends. There are 14 residues in the CDR3. The V gene's germline CDR1 is MNHEY and CDR2 SMNVEV (reference sequence).